The sample holds many counts of the clone carrying this T cell receptor (beta chain). These data originate in a study of T-cell reconstitution after alpha-beta-depleted transplantation in children. J was trimmed by 4 bases and V by 5 bases; bases with no gene match: 8. This CDR3 comprises 14 residues. Germline loops: CDR1 SGHRS, CDR2 YFSETQ. Unique molecular identifiers were built into the TCRbeta library. One entry per CDR3 protein results from TCRdb running MiXCR on the PCR reads. The repertoire consists of 90,000 to 95,000 distinct CDR3 sequences, with 9% to 15% occurring once and the leading ten covering more than 11%.

The gene calls are TRBV5-1 and TRBJ1-1, with 7 bases matching TRBD1. The sequencing here drew on PBMCs from the stem cell graft donor, taken from the stem cell graft. The source is a human donor who donated a stem cell graft to a child with inherited bone marrow failure. In nucleotides, the CDR3 is TGCGCCAGCAGTCCTGACAGGGTCGGCACTGAAGCTTTCTTT. This gives the protein CASSPDRVGTEAFF. Based on the CDR3 plus reference TRBV5-1 and TRBJ1-1, the full variable domain is KAGVTQTPRYLIKTRGQQVTLSCSPISGHRSVSWYQQTPGQGLQFLFEYFSETQRNKGNFPGRFSGRQFSNSRSEMNVSTLELGDSALYLCASSPDRVGTEAFFGQGTRLTVV.